This TCR beta chain was captured by sequencing in a study of blood T cell repertoires in COVID-19. Study context: Acute and convalescent COVID-19 specimens originated in the United States, Italy and Spain.

CDR3 size: 15 residues. Looked up from germline, CDR1 is GTSNPN and CDR2 is SVGIG (reference sequence). Losses at the gene ends were 7 bases for V and 4 bases for J; bases not matched to a gene: 11. The table came from immunoSEQ multiplex PCR; TCRdb's copy has only in-frame clones and leaves some out. There are 95,000 to 100,000 clones in the sample; 75% to 90% occur only once, and around 1.9% lies in the top ten. Sequenced: peripheral blood. This clonotype was sampled from a woman in her 70s with active or convalescent COVID-19. This sequence joins TRBV30 and TRBJ2-2, with TRBD2 identical over 8 bases. CDR3 in DNA: TGTGCCTCCCGTCGCGCGGGGGGATTCACCGGGGAGCTGTTTTTT. Translation: CASRRAGGFTGELFF.